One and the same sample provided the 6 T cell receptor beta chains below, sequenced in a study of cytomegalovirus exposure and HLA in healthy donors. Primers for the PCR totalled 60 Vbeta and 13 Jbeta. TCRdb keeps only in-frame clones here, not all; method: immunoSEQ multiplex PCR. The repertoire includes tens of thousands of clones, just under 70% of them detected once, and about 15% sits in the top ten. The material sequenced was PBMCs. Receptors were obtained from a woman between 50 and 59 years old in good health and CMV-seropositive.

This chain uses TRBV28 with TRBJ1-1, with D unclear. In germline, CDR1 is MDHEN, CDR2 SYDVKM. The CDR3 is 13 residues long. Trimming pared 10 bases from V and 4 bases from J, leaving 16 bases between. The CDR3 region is CATITEQITEAFF. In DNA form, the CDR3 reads TGTGCCACAATCACGGAACAGATCACTGAAGCTTTCTTT.

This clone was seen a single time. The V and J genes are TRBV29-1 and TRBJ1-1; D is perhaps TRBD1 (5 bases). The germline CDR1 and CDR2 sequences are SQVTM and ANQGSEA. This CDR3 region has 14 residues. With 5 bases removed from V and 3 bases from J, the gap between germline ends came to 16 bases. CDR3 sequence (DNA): TGCAGCGTTCATACAGGACCTCAGGACACTGAAGCTTTCTTT. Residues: CSVHTGPQDTEAFF.

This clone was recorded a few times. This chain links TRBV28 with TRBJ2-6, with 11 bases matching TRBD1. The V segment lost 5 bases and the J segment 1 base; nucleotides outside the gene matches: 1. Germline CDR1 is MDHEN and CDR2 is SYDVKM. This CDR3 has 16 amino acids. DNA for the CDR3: TGTGCCAGCAGTGGACAGGGGGCTTCTGGGGCCAACGTCCTGACTTTC. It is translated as CASSGQGASGANVLTF.

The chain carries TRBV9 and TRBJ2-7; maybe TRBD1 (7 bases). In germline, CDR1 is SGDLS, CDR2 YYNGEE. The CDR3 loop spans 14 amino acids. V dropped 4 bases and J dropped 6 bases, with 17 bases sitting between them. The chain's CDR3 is CASSRQGGIGEQYF. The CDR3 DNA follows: TGTGCCAGCAGCCGACAGGGAGGTATAGGCGAGCAGTACTTC. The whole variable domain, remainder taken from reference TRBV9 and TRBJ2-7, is DSGVTQTPKHLITATGQRVTLRCSPRSGDLSVYWYQQSLDQGLQFLIQYYNGEERAKGNILERFSAQQFPDLHSELNLSSLELGDSALYFCASSRQGGIGEQYFGPGTRLTVT.

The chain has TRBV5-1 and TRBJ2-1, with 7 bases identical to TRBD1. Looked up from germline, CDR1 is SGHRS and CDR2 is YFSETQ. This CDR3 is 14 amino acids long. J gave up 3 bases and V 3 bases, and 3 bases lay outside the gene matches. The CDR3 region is CASSSGTDYNEQFF. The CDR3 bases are TGCGCCAGCAGCTCCGGGACAGACTACAATGAGCAGTTCTTC.

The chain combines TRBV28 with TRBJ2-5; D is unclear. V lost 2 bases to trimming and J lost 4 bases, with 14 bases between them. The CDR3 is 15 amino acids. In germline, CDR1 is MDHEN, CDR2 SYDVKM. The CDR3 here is CASSLRVPLGETQYF. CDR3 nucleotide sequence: TGTGCCAGCAGTTTACGGGTCCCCCTGGGAGAGACCCAGTACTTC. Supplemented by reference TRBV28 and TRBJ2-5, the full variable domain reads DVKVTQSSRYLVKRTGEKVFLECVQDMDHENMFWYRQDPGLGLRLIYFSYDVKMKEKGDIPEGYSVSREKKERFSLILESASTNQTSMYLCASSLRVPLGETQYFGPGTRLLVL.